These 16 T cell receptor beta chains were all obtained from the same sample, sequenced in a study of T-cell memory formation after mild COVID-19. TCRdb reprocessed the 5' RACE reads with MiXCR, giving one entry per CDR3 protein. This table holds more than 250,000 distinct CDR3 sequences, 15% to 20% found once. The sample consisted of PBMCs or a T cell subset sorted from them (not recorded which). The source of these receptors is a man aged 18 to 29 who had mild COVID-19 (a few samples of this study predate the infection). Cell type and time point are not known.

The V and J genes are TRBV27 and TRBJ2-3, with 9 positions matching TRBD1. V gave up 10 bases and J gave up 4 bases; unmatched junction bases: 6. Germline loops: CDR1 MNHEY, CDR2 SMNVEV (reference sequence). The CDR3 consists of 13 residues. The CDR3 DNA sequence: TGTGCCACCAAGGGACAGGGCGCAGATACGCAGTATTTT. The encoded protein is CATKGQGADTQYF.

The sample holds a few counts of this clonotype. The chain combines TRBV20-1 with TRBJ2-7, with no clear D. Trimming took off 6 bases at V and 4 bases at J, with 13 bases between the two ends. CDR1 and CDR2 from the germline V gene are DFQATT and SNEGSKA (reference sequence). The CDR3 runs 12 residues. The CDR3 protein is CSARKELYEQYF. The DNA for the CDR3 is TGCAGTGCGAGGAAGGAGCTTTACGAGCAGTACTTC.

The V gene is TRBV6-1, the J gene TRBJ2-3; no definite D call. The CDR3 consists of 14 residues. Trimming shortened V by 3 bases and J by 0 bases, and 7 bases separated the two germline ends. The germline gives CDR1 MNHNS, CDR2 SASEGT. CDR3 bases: TGTGCCAGCAGTGACCGGGCTAGCACAGATACGCAGTATTTT. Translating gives CASSDRASTDTQYF.

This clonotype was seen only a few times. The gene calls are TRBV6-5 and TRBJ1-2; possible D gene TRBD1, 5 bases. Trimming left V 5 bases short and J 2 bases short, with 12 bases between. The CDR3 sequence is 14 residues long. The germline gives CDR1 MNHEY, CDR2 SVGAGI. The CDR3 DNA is TGTGCCAGCAGTACGGGACGGGCCAACTATGGCTACACCTTC. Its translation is CASSTGRANYGYTF.

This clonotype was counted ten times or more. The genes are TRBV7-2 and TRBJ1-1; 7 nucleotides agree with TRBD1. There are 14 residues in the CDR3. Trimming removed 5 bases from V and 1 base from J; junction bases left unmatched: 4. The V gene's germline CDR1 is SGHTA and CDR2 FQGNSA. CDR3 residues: CASSERQGNTEAFF. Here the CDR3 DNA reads TGTGCCAGCAGCGAACGACAGGGGAACACTGAAGCTTTCTTT.

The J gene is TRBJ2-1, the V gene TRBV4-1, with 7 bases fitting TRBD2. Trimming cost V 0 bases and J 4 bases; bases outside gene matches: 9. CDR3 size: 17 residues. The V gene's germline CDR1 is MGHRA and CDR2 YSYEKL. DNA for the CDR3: TGCGCCAGCAGCCAAGATCCAGGGAGCGGGACGTACAATGAGCAGTTCTTC. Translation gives CASSQDPGSGTYNEQFF.

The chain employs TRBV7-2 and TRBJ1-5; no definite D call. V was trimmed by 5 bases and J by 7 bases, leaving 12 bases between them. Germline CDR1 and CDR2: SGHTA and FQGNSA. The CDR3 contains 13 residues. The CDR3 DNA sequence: TGTGCCAGCAGCCCTGAAAAGTTCCAGCCCCAGCATTTT. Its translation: CASSPEKFQPQHF.

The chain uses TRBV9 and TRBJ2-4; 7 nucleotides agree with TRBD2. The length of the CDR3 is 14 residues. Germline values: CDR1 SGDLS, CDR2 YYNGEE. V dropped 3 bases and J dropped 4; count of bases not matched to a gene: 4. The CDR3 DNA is TGTGCCAGCAGCGCTGGGGGGGGGAAAAACATTCAGTACTTC. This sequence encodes CASSAGGGKNIQYF.

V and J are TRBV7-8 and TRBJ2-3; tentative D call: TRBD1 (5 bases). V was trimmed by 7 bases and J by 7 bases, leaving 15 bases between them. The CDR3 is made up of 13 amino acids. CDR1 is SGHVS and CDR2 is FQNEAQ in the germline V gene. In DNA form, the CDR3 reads TGTGCCAGCAAACTATTAGGGGTTAATACGCAGTATTTT. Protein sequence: CASKLLGVNTQYF.

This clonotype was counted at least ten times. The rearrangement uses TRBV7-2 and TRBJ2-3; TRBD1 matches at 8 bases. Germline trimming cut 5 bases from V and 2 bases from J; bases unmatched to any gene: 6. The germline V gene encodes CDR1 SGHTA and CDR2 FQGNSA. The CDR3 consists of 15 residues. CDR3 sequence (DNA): TGTGCCAGCAGCGCCCGGACAGGGTTCACAGATACGCAGTATTTT. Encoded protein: CASSARTGFTDTQYF.

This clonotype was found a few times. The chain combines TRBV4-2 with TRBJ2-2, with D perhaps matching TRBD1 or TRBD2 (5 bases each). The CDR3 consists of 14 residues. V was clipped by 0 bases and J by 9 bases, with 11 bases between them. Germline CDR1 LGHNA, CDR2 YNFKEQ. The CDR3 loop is CASSQEVWGRELFF. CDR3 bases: TGTGCCAGCAGCCAAGAGGTTTGGGGACGGGAGCTGTTTTTT.

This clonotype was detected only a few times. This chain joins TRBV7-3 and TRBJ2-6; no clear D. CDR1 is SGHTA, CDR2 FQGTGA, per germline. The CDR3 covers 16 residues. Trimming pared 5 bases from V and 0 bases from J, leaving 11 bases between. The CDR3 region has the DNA TGTGCCAGCAGCCCGAGACGGCCCTCTGGGGCCAACGTCCTGACTTTC. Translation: CASSPRRPSGANVLTF.

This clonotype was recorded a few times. The CDR3 is CASSYRTPRSTDTQYF. The CDR3 coding sequence is TGTGCCAGCAGCTATAGGACTCCGAGGAGCACAGATACGCAGTATTTT. This chain uses TRBV6-7 with TRBJ2-3, with a possible D match to TRBD2 (5 bases). TRBV6-7 counts as an open reading frame of uncertain function. Trimming cost V 6 bases and J 0 bases, with 16 bases left between them. This CDR3 is built from 16 residues.

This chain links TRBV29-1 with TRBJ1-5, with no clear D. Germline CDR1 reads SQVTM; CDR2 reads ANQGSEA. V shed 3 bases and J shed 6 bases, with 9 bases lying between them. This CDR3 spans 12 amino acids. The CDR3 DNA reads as TGCAGCGTTGATCCAGGTAGTCAGCCCCAGCATTTT. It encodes CSVDPGSQPQHF.

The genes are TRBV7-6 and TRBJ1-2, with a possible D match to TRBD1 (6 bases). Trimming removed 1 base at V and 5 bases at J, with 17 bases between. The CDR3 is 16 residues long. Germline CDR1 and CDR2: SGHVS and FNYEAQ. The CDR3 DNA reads TGTGCCAGCAGCTTAGGGGGGACGCAAAGGGGGTATGGCTACACCTTC. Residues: CASSLGGTQRGYGYTF.

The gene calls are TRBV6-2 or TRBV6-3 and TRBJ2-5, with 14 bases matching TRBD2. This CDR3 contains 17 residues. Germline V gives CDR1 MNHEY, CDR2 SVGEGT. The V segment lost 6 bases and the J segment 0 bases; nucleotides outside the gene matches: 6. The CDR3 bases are TGTGCCAGCAGCCTGGGACTAGCGGGGGTAAACCAAGAGACCCAGTACTTC. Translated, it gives CASSLGLAGVNQETQYF.